This entry is about one T cell receptor (beta chain). Original methodology: By means of reference gene primer amplification, nucleated cell counts were estimated. Produced via immunoSEQ multiplex PCR; TCRdb's table is partial and in-frame only. The D gene and trimming were derived from the DNA, and the V and J assignments and clone size from that table. The repertoire holds around 100,000 clones, with about 86% as singletons. These data are taken from a study of blood T cell repertoires in COVID-19. As for the study in general: Specimens from acute and convalescent COVID-19 originated in the United States, Italy and Spain. Sample material is recorded as cDNA or gDNA derived from T cells, B-cell-depleted T cells, or PBMCs.

The CDR3 is 13 amino acids. V was pared by 7 bases and J by 5 bases, with 16 bases between. Germline assignment: CDR1 SGHNT and CDR2 YYREEE (reference sequence). The sequence was obtained from a human donor in a cohort sampled during active COVID-19. The sample taken for sequencing was peripheral blood. The chain has TRBV5-4 and TRBJ2-7; the D gene is possibly TRBD1 (5 bases). In DNA, the CDR3 is TGTGCCAGCGCTGGGGCCTCAACCCACGAGCAGTACTTC. Translation gives CASAGASTHEQYF. The full variable domain, completed using reference TRBV5-4 and TRBJ2-7, is ETGVTQSPTHLIKTRGQQVTLRCSSQSGHNTVSWYQQALGQGPQFIFQYYREEENGRGNFPPRFSGLQFPNYSSELNVNALELDDSALYLCASAGASTHEQYFGPGTRLTVT.